This TCR beta chain was sequenced in a study of CD4 and CD8 cells across lung adenocarcinoma regions. Localized lung adenocarcinoma, a non-small cell lung cancer, affected the donors. The germline V gene encodes CDR1 MDHEN and CDR2 SYDVKM. The CDR3 is 15 amino acids. V lost 4 bases and J lost 5; bases outside the gene matches: 5. TCRdb re-called the PCR reads through MiXCR, storing one row per CDR3 protein. Here the sample spans roughly 13,000 distinct CDR3 sequences, roughly 45% being singletons. This clonotype was counted between two and nine times. The receptor was derived from a male donor with lung adenocarcinoma. The CD4 and CD8 labels of this study may be unreliable. Sequenced sample: CD4+ T cells from the center of a lung tumor. This chain connects TRBV28 to TRBJ2-1; 10 bases are shared with TRBD1. The CDR3 sequence: CASSSGTGADNEQFF. Here the CDR3 DNA reads TGTGCCAGCAGTTCCGGGACAGGGGCGGACAATGAGCAGTTCTTC.